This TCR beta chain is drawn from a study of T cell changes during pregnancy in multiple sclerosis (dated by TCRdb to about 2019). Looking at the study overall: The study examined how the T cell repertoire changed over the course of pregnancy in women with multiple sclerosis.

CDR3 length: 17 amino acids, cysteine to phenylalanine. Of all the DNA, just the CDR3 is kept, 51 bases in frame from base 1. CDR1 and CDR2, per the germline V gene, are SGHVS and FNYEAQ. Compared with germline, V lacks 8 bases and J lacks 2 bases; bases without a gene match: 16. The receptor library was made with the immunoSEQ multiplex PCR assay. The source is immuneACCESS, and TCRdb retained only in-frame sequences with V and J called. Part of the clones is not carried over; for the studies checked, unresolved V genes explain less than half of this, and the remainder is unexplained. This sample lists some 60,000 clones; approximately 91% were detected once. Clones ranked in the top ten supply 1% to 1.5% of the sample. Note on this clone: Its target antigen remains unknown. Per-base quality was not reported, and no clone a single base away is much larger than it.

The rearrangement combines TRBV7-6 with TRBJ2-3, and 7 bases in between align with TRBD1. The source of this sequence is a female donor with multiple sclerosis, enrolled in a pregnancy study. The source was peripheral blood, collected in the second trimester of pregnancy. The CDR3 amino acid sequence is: CASSPVGAGGYTDTQYF. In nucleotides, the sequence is TGTGCCAGCTCCCCCGTTGGGGCAGGGGGATACACAGATACGCAGTATTTT.